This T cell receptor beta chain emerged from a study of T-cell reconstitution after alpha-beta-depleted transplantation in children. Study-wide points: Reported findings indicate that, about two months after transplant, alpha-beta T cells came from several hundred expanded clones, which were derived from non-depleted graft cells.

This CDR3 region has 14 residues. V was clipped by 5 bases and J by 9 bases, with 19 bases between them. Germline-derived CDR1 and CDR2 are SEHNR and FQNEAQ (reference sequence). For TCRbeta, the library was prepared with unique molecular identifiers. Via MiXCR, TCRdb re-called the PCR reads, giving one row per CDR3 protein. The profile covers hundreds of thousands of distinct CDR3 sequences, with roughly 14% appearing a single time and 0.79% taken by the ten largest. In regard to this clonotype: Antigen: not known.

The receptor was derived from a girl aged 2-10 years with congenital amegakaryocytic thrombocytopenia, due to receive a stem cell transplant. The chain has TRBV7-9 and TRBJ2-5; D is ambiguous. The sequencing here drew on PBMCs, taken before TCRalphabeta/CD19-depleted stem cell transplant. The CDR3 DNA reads TGTGCCAGCAGCCCTCGGACCGGGTTAATGGCCCAGTACTTC. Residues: CASSPRTGLMAQYF.